The clone carrying this T cell receptor (beta chain) was observed many times. Per the germline V gene, CDR1 is DFQATT and CDR2 is SNEGSKA (reference sequence). V was trimmed by 6 bases and J by 3 bases, leaving 21 bases between them. The CDR3 is made up of 15 amino acids. The data were taken from a study of spatial heterogeneity in lung cancer. Study-wide context: Sequences of the beta chain were consistently detected in greater numbers than alpha-chain sequences.

Regarding time point: sample taken at primary tumor resection. Tumor, nontumor lung or frozen PBMC supplied whole RNA, sequenced without sorting. Samples were donated by 72 untreated early-stage non-small cell lung cancer patients. MiXCR, applied by TCRdb to the 5' RACE reads, yields one record per CDR3 protein. The sample gives tens of thousands of distinct CDR3 sequences, 7.5% to 9.5% of which show up once; roughly 40% is in the top ten. The chain has TRBV20-1 and TRBJ2-7; D possibly corresponds to TRBD2 (6 bases). Sequenced here: PBMCs, sampled at surgery. This clonotype was sampled from a female donor with early-stage non-small cell lung cancer. CDR3 in amino acids: CSAPWGAGANYEQYF. CDR3 bases: TGCAGTGCCCCCTGGGGAGCGGGCGCGAACTACGAGCAGTACTTC.